This entry lists 25 T cell receptor beta chains sequenced from one sample in a study of beta chain features in type 1 diabetes (dated by TCRdb to the late 2010s). The library was prepared using the immunoSEQ multiplex PCR assay. The entire amount of isolated RNA was reverse transcribed using the High Capacity cDNA Reverse Transcription Kit, so the sequenced TCRB transcripts were expressed ones. The source is immuneACCESS, and TCRdb retained only in-frame sequences with V and J called. Part of the clones is not carried over; for the studies checked, unresolved V genes explain less than half of this, and the remainder is unexplained. This sample has roughly 230,000 clones in its table, and 7.5% to 10% of those were observed once. The ten largest clones capture under 0.045% of the sample. The sample consisted of naive CD4+ T cells from blood. This specimen's cell subset or site label, per the study, means: true naive CD4+ T cells. The receptors originated from a young woman in good health.

This clone was counted a few times. The rearrangement links TRBV2 to TRBJ1-5, with D perhaps TRBD1 (6 bases). The germline V gene has CDR1 SNHLY and CDR2 FYNNEI. V dropped 6 bases and J dropped 6 bases, with 15 bases sitting between them. The CDR3 is made up of 14 amino acids. CDR3 loop: CASSTQGVGQPQHF. The DNA for the CDR3 is TGTGCCAGCAGCACACAGGGAGTAGGTCAGCCCCAGCATTTT.

This clone was seen many times. The V and J genes are TRBV30 and TRBJ1-5; D is ambiguous. Trimming took off 2 bases at V and 2 bases at J, with 7 bases between the two ends. This CDR3 comprises 13 residues. Per the germline V gene, CDR1 is GTSNPN and CDR2 is SVGIG (reference sequence). CDR3 amino acids: CAWSTAGNQPQHF. CDR3 nucleotide sequence: TGTGCCTGGAGTACTGCGGGCAATCAGCCCCAGCATTTT.

This clone was counted a few times. The chain links TRBV13 to TRBJ2-7; TRBD1 aligns across 7 bases. Germline V lookup: CDR1 PRHDT, CDR2 FYEKMQ (reference sequence). The CDR3 has 13 amino acids. Trimming cost V 2 bases and J 6 bases; bases outside gene matches: 4. Here the CDR3 reads CASSLWDSPEQYF. Written as DNA, the CDR3 is TGTGCCAGCAGCTTATGGGACAGCCCCGAGCAGTACTTC.

J is TRBJ2-1 and V is TRBV19, with 9 positions matching TRBD1. V shed 5 bases, J shed 1 base, and the junction held 12 bases outside the gene matches. This CDR3 is built from 18 residues. CDR1 is LNHDA, CDR2 SQIVND, per germline (reference sequence). CDR3 region: CASSSPGQGLRSYNEQFF. The CDR3 DNA follows: TGTGCCAGTAGTTCCCCGGGACAGGGACTGAGATCCTACAATGAGCAGTTCTTC.

The chain combines TRBV6-1 with TRBJ1-2; D gene uncertain. V was cut by 6 bases and J by 8 bases, with 10 bases left in between. Germline CDR1 is MNHNS and CDR2 is SASEGT. This CDR3 is built from 11 residues. The CDR3 region is CASREVGGYTF. DNA of the CDR3: TGTGCCAGCAGGGAGGTAGGGGGCTACACCTTC.

CDR3 protein: CATRGQGTDTQYF. In nucleotides, the CDR3 is TGCGCCACCCGGGGACAGGGGACAGATACGCAGTATTTT. The rearrangement links TRBV5-1 to TRBJ2-3, with TRBD1 matching 10 bases. Per germline, CDR1 SGHRS and CDR2 YFSETQ. Trimming cost V 9 bases and J 3 bases; bases outside gene matches: 4. The CDR3 consists of 13 residues.

This clone was found many times. The genes are TRBV19 and TRBJ1-1; TRBD1 matches 9 bases. The CDR3 is 14 amino acids. Germline V lookup: CDR1 LNHDA, CDR2 SQIVND (reference sequence). The trim removed 3 bases at V and 8 bases at J, leaving 7 bases unmatched. CDR3 loop: CASSIAGQGKEAFF. CDR3 sequence (DNA): TGTGCCAGTAGTATCGCCGGACAGGGGAAGGAAGCTTTCTTT.

Only a few counts were recorded for this clone. The chain uses TRBV5-1 and TRBJ2-5, with 8 bases aligning to TRBD1. This CDR3 has 15 residues. After removal of 3 bases from V and 4 bases from J, the junction contained 8 bases not matched to a gene. From germline, CDR1 is SGHRS and CDR2 YFSETQ. CDR3 DNA sequence: TGCGCCAGCAGCTCAGGGGGCAATTTAAGAGAGACCCAGTACTTC. As protein: CASSSGGNLRETQYF.

In its sample, this clone was seen a few times. CDR3 residues: CASSLAWGGSTEAFF. DNA for the CDR3: TGTGCCAGCAGCTTAGCGTGGGGGGGGAGCACTGAAGCTTTCTTT. The rearrangement links TRBV7-2 to TRBJ1-1; D might be TRBD1 (5 bases). The CDR3 length is 15 residues. V was pared by 0 bases and J by 4 bases, with 12 bases between. The germline CDR1 and CDR2 sequences are SGHTA and FQGNSA.

The rearrangement joins TRBV19 to TRBJ1-1; no clear D gene. CDR1 and CDR2 (germline): LNHDA, SQIVND (reference sequence). Trimming took off 4 bases at V and 2 bases at J, with 14 bases between the two ends. CDR3 size: 15 residues. CDR3 sequence: CASSTPWRANTEAFF. The CDR3 region has the DNA TGTGCCAGTAGTACTCCATGGAGGGCTAACACTGAAGCTTTCTTT.

This clone was observed a handful of times. The J gene is TRBJ2-3, the V gene TRBV27; 10 positions match TRBD1. This CDR3 has 14 amino acids. Germline lookup yields CDR1 MNHEY and CDR2 SMNVEV (reference sequence). V lost 6 bases and J lost 5; bases outside the gene matches: 5. CDR3 bases: TGTGCCAGCAGGCGACAGGGGGCAAAAGATACGCAGTATTTT. Residues: CASRRQGAKDTQYF.

V is TRBV6-5 and J is TRBJ1-4; 9 bases fit TRBD1. Germline V lookup: CDR1 MNHEY, CDR2 SVGAGI. V was clipped by 5 bases and J by 7 bases; unmatched bases: 8. The CDR3 is 15 residues long. This chain's CDR3 is CASSPNRQGGEKLFF. The CDR3 DNA is TGTGCCAGCAGTCCTAACAGACAGGGGGGTGAAAAACTGTTTTTT.

This clone was counted a few times. CDR3 sequence: CASTGGGSYNEQFF. CDR3 coding DNA: TGTGCCAGCACCGGGGGGGGGTCCTACAATGAGCAGTTCTTC. The chain combines TRBV7-9 with TRBJ2-1; 8 bases match TRBD2. The CDR3 sequence is 14 residues long. V shed 7 bases and J 1 base; nucleotides not matched to a gene: 3. Looked up from germline, CDR1 is SEHNR and CDR2 is FQNEAQ (reference sequence).

The rearrangement links TRBV18 to TRBJ2-7, with 8 bases identical to TRBD1. The germline V gene has CDR1 KGHSH and CDR2 LQKENI. The CDR3 runs 14 residues. The V segment lost 2 bases and the J segment 8 bases; nucleotides outside the gene matches: 8. DNA for the CDR3: TGTGCCAGCTCACCAGGTCAGGGGGCCACCCAGCAGTACTTC. Its translation: CASSPGQGATQQYF.

CDR3 coding DNA: TGTGCCAGCAGTGAAAAACTATTCCTAAAGCCAGAGGATACGCAGTATTTT. Translated, it gives CASSEKLFLKPEDTQYF. This chain connects TRBV2 to TRBJ2-3; D remains ambiguous. CDR1 is SNHLY and CDR2 is FYNNEI in the germline V gene. V lost 2 bases, J lost 6 bases, and 21 bases lay in between. The CDR3 spans 17 residues.

This clone was picked up a small number of times. The CDR3 DNA is TGTGCCAGCAGAGCCCCAGGGGGAGGGAACACTGAAGCTTTCTTT. Its protein product is CASRAPGGGNTEAFF. The chain recombines TRBV6-5 with TRBJ1-1, with 7 nucleotides matching TRBD1. This CDR3 has 15 amino acids. After removal of 6 bases from V and 1 base from J, the junction contained 8 bases not matched to a gene. Germline V lookup: CDR1 MNHEY, CDR2 SVGAGI.

The V call is TRBV20-1, the J call TRBJ2-5; possible D gene TRBD2, 5 bases. V shed 3 bases and J shed 7 bases, with 6 bases lying between them. CDR3 length: 10 amino acids. Germline-derived CDR1 and CDR2 are DFQATT and SNEGSKA (reference sequence). CDR3 region: CSASEGTQYF. In nucleotides, the CDR3 is TGCAGTGCTAGCGAGGGGACCCAGTACTTC.

The chain couples TRBV4-1 to TRBJ1-2; TRBD1 matches at 9 bases. Germline CDR1 reads MGHRA; CDR2 reads YSYEKL. The CDR3 is 17 amino acids. Germline trimming cut 1 base from V and 4 bases from J; bases unmatched to any gene: 10. In nucleotides, the CDR3 is TGCGCCAGCAGCCAAGGCGCCCGGGACAGGGTTCCCTATGGCTACACCTTC. Translation gives CASSQGARDRVPYGYTF.

There are a few counts of this clone. This chain links TRBV12-5 with TRBJ1-2; no clear D. The ends were cut back, 5 bases at V and 7 bases at J, with 11 bases in the middle. There are 12 residues in the CDR3. CDR1 LGHNT and CDR2 FRNRAP come from the germline V gene. CDR3 sequence (DNA): TGTGCTAGTGGTATTGGCGGGGTTGGCTACACCTTC. Encoded protein: CASGIGGVGYTF.

This clone was observed a few times. This chain connects TRBV7-9 to TRBJ1-4, with D maybe TRBD1 (6 bases). Germline V CDR1 and CDR2: SEHNR, FQNEAQ (reference sequence). CDR3 length: 14 amino acids. V gave up 1 base and J gave up 6 bases, with 9 bases separating them. CDR3 coding DNA: TGTGCCAGCAGCTTAGGGACAGTCGATGAAAAACTGTTTTTT. Its translation: CASSLGTVDEKLFF. Looking up the rest from reference TRBV7-9 and TRBJ1-4 gives the full variable domain: DTGVSQNPRHKITKRGQNVTFRCDPISEHNRLYWYRQTLGQGPEFLTYFQNEAQLEKSRLLSDRFSAERPKGSFSTLEIQRTEQGDSAMYLCASSLGTVDEKLFFGSGTQLSVL.

This sequence joins TRBV5-4 and TRBJ2-7; 8 nucleotides match TRBD2. Germline values: CDR1 SGHNT, CDR2 YYREEE (reference sequence). V shed 4 bases and J 6 bases; nucleotides not matched to a gene: 9. CDR3 length equals 14 residues. Written as DNA, the CDR3 is TGTGCCAGCAGCGCCATGACTAGCGAGGTCGAGCAGTACTTC. Amino acid sequence: CASSAMTSEVEQYF.

This clone occurred a few times. V usage is TRBV6-5 and J usage is TRBJ2-7, with 9 bases that match TRBD2. CDR1 and CDR2 from the germline V gene are MNHEY and SVGAGI. CDR3 size: 15 residues. V was clipped by 2 bases and J by 2 bases; unmatched bases: 4. CDR3 nucleotides: TGTGCCAGCAGTTACCCTAGCGGGAAAACCTACGAGCAGTACTTC. Encoded protein: CASSYPSGKTYEQYF.

This sequence joins TRBV10-2 and TRBJ1-2; TRBD1 matches at 7 bases. This CDR3 has 14 amino acids. CDR1 is WSHSY and CDR2 is SAAADI in the germline V gene. With 2 bases clipped from V and 4 bases from J, the junction kept 4 bases outside the gene matches. The CDR3 nucleotides are TGCGCCAGCAGTGAGGGACAGGATTTCTATGGCTACACCTTC. It specifies CASSEGQDFYGYTF.

This clone was seen only a few times. V and J are TRBV15 and TRBJ2-3, with 9 bases fitting TRBD1. The CDR3 length is 16 residues. Trimming cost V 5 bases and J 3 bases; bases outside gene matches: 9. Germline CDR1 and CDR2: LNHNV and YYDKDF (reference sequence). The CDR3 nucleotides read TGTGCCACCAGCCCACGGACAGGGGTCAGTACAGATACGCAGTATTTT. Its protein product is CATSPRTGVSTDTQYF.

This clone was counted between two and nine times. The chain combines TRBV5-1 with TRBJ2-1, with 9 bases matching TRBD2. Germline assignment: CDR1 SGHRS and CDR2 YFSETQ. J was trimmed by 8 bases and V by 0 bases; bases with no gene match: 6. The CDR3 contains 15 residues. Here the CDR3 reads CASSLGGVAGDEQFF. The DNA for the CDR3 is TGCGCCAGCAGCTTGGGGGGGGTAGCGGGAGATGAGCAGTTCTTC.